The 26 T cell receptor beta chains listed next were all sequenced from one sample in a study of blood T cells in healthy people across ages. Combining a sample-barcoded 5' primer with a J-beta primer mix, a second PCR ran for roughly 6 to 12 cycles. From the 5' RACE reads, TCRdb called clonotypes with MiXCR, one entry per CDR3 protein. Counted here are 1.6 million or so distinct CDR3 sequences, 34% occurring once; the ten biggest clones make up about 11%. Sample: blood. All receptors come from a woman under 40 in good health.

The chain uses TRBV5-1 and TRBJ2-1; 9 bases match TRBD2. CDR1 is SGHRS and CDR2 is YFSETQ in the germline V gene. Trimming took 4 bases from V and 5 from J; bases not matched to a gene: 4. This CDR3 comprises 14 residues. Here the CDR3 reads CASSGPSGDNEQFF. In DNA, the CDR3 is TGCGCCAGCAGCGGGCCTAGCGGGGACAATGAGCAGTTCTTC. Using reference TRBV5-1 and TRBJ2-1 for the parts outside the CDR3, the full variable domain is KAGVTQTPRYLIKTRGQQVTLSCSPISGHRSVSWYQQTPGQGLQFLFEYFSETQRNKGNFPGRFSGRQFSNSRSEMNVSTLELGDSALYLCASSGPSGDNEQFFGPGTRLTVL.

The chain joins TRBV3-1 to TRBJ2-5, with 11 bases that match TRBD2. The CDR3 runs to 16 residues. Germline CDR1 reads LGHDT; CDR2 reads YNNKEL (reference sequence). Trimming took 2 bases from V and 1 from J; bases not matched to a gene: 3. In nucleotides, the CDR3 is TGTGCCAGCAGCCAACGGCTAGCGGGAGGCCAAGAGACCCAGTACTTC. Residues: CASSQRLAGGQETQYF.

This chain connects TRBV5-1 to TRBJ2-6; TRBD1 aligns across 7 bases. CDR1 is SGHRS, CDR2 YFSETQ, per germline. With V trimmed by 0 bases and J by 5 bases, 5 bases remained unmatched. This CDR3 region has 16 residues. The CDR3 bases are TGCGCCAGCAGCTTGGGACAGGGTAGTTGGGCCAACGTCCTGACTTTC. Amino acids: CASSLGQGSWANVLTF.

The chain recombines TRBV6-2 or TRBV6-3 with TRBJ2-7; TRBD1 matches at 9 bases. V was pared by 9 bases and J by 6 bases, with 15 bases of the junction left unmatched. Germline CDR1 is MNHEY and CDR2 is SVGEGT. CDR3 length: 15 residues. CDR3: CASYGTGRPRGEQYF. The CDR3 nucleotides are TGTGCCAGTTATGGGACAGGGAGGCCGAGAGGCGAGCAGTACTTC.

This clonotype was detected a few times. The chain has TRBV20-1 and TRBJ1-2; 10 bases are a match to TRBD1. J gave up 5 bases and V 3 bases, and 9 bases lay outside the gene matches. From germline, CDR1 is DFQATT and CDR2 SNEGSKA (reference sequence). The CDR3 length is 15 residues. CDR3 DNA sequence: TGCAGTGCTAGTGAGATGGACAGGGGGAGATATGGCTACACCTTC. This encodes CSASEMDRGRYGYTF.

This clonotype showed up just a few times. This chain connects TRBV21-1 to TRBJ2-7; the D call in the table, TRBD2, was not verified against the DNA. TRBV21-1 is classified as a pseudogene. The CDR3 contains 15 residues. CDR3 DNA sequence: TGTGCCAGCTGCCCAGCCGGGCCCCGCTCCAGCGAGCAGTACTTC. It is translated as CASCPAGPRSSEQYF.

V is TRBV25-1 and J is TRBJ2-1; tentative D call: TRBD1 (6 bases). Germline V CDR1 and CDR2: MGHDK, SYGVNS. V shed 7 bases and J shed 0 bases, with 13 bases lying between them. The CDR3 contains 15 residues. The CDR3 region has the DNA TGTGCCAGCAAACCGACAGGATTCTCCTACAATGAGCAGTTCTTC. Residues: CASKPTGFSYNEQFF.

This clonotype came up a few times. The chain is built from TRBV6-1 and TRBJ2-7, with 8 bases identical to TRBD1. Losses at the gene ends were 10 bases for V and 1 base for J; bases not matched to a gene: 12. Germline lookup yields CDR1 MNHNS and CDR2 SASEGT. The CDR3 spans 15 residues. CDR3: CATQPGTGPSYEQYF. The CDR3 nucleotides read TGTGCCACCCAGCCCGGGACAGGTCCTTCCTACGAGCAGTACTTC.

This clonotype came up a few times. This chain uses TRBV11-3 with TRBJ2-3; D could derive from TRBD1 or TRBD2 (5 bases each). This CDR3 contains 15 residues. Per germline, CDR1 SGHNT and CDR2 YENEEA. The ends were cut back, 5 bases at V and 2 bases at J, with 14 bases in the middle. CDR3 sequence: CASSQGRGHTDTQYF. The CDR3 DNA is TGTGCCAGCAGCCAGGGACGAGGGCACACAGATACGCAGTATTTT. Drawing the rest from reference TRBV11-3 and TRBJ2-3, the complete variable domain is EAGVVQSPRYKIIEKKQPVAFWCNPISGHNTLYWYLQNLGQGPELLIRYENEEAVDDSQLPKDRFSAERLKGVDSTLKIQPAELGDSAVYLCASSQGRGHTDTQYFGPGTRLTVL.

V and J are TRBV27 and TRBJ2-7, with TRBD2 matching 13 bases. Trimming removed 4 bases from V and 4 bases from J; junction bases left unmatched: 4. Germline loops: CDR1 MNHEY, CDR2 SMNVEV (reference sequence). This CDR3 region has 15 residues. The CDR3 region has the DNA TGTGCCAGCAGTTCTCGGACTAGCGGGAGTTACGAGCAGTACTTC. It encodes CASSSRTSGSYEQYF.

This clonotype was counted many times. This chain uses TRBV7-9 with TRBJ2-2, with unresolved D. Germline V gene data show CDR1 as SEHNR and CDR2 as FQNEAQ (reference sequence). The CDR3 totals 12 residues. Trimming left V 3 bases short and J 5 bases short, with 4 bases between. The CDR3 DNA is TGTGCCAGCAGCTTGGCTACCGGGGAGCTGTTTTTT. The encoded protein is CASSLATGELFF.

The DNA for the CDR3 is TGTGCCAGCAGTCCTCCCCGGCCGCTCAGGTTCTTC. This codes for CASSPPRPLRFF. This chain joins TRBV12-3 or TRBV12-4 and TRBJ2-1, with D uncertain. This CDR3 has 12 amino acids. Trimming took off 5 bases at V and 15 bases at J, with 17 bases between the two ends.

This clonotype was detected ten times or more. The chain combines TRBV4-1 with TRBJ2-1; 13 bases are shared with TRBD2. Germline assignment: CDR1 MGHRA and CDR2 YSYEKL. V was clipped by 8 bases and J by 6 bases; unmatched bases: 7. The CDR3 length is 15 residues. This CDR3 is CASGRGTSGTNEQFF. The DNA for the CDR3 is TGCGCCAGCGGCAGAGGGACTAGCGGGACCAATGAGCAGTTCTTC.

The genes are TRBV6-1 and TRBJ2-5; 9 bases fit TRBD2. The CDR3 loop spans 16 amino acids. V was clipped by 4 bases and J by 1 base; unmatched bases: 7. Germline CDR1 MNHNS, CDR2 SASEGT. CDR3 in DNA: TGTGCCAGCAGTGTTCAGACTAGCGGCCCCCAAGAGACCCAGTACTTC. This sequence encodes CASSVQTSGPQETQYF.

The chain combines TRBV7-9 with TRBJ2-5, with 8 positions matching TRBD2. Germline V gene lookup returns CDR1 SEHNR and CDR2 FQNEAQ (reference sequence). The V gene end was trimmed by 0 bases and the J gene end by 5 bases; junction bases not matched to a gene: 5. The CDR3 is 15 amino acids. The CDR3 coding sequence is TGTGCCAGCAGCTTAGCTCCCCGGGAGGGGGAGACCCAGTACTTC. Translating it yields CASSLAPREGETQYF.

This chain links TRBV20-1 with TRBJ2-3; TRBD1 or TRBD2 may be the D gene (5 bases each). Trimming left V 5 bases short and J 1 base short, with 16 bases between. The CDR3 totals 15 residues. Germline-derived CDR1 and CDR2 are DFQATT and SNEGSKA (reference sequence). CDR3 coding DNA: TGCAGTGCTCTGGGGACGGCTAGTCGCACAGATACGCAGTATTTT. Protein sequence: CSALGTASRTDTQYF.

In its sample, this clonotype was seen once. The V call is TRBV2, the J call TRBJ2-1; 8 bases align to TRBD2. CDR1 and CDR2 from the germline V gene are SNHLY and FYNNEI. Trimming at V came to 8 bases and at J to 4 bases, leaving 7 bases not matched to a gene. CDR3 length: 14 residues. The DNA of the CDR3 is TGTGCCAGCGCCGGGACTAGGTCTTACAATGAGCAGTTCTTC. It codes for CASAGTRSYNEQFF.

Regarding this clonotype: At one boundary the junction diverges from the germline segment, which might be a read error. The chain recombines TRBV6-1 with TRBJ1-2; D perhaps matches TRBD1 (6 bases). The CDR3 runs to 14 residues. Germline V lookup: CDR1 MNHNS, CDR2 SASEGT. The CDR3 DNA sequence: TGTGCCAGCAGAGAAGAGGGGGGATCAAGGGGCTACACCTTC. Protein product: CASREEGGSRGYTF.

This sequence joins TRBV4-2 and TRBJ2-3, with 7 bases that match TRBD1. V shed 3 bases and J 2 bases; nucleotides not matched to a gene: 17. CDR1 and CDR2 from the germline V gene are LGHNA and YNFKEQ. This CDR3 contains 19 residues. The CDR3 here is CASSQDPQQGSVHTDTQYF. CDR3 nucleotide sequence: TGTGCCAGCAGCCAGGACCCTCAACAGGGGTCCGTCCACACAGATACGCAGTATTTT.

The V and J genes are TRBV14 and TRBJ2-1, with TRBD2 identical over 10 bases. The J call may not be correct, given that the DNA end is closer to TRBJ2-7. There are 20 residues in the CDR3. Germline V gene lookup returns CDR1 SGHDN and CDR2 FVKESK. The CDR3 spells CASSPHTGTSEPGGYNEQYF. CDR3 sequence (DNA): TGTGCCAGCAGCCCACACACCGGGACTAGCGAACCTGGGGGGTACAATGAGCAGTACTTC.

This chain connects TRBV6-1 to TRBJ2-3; 13 positions agree with TRBD2. Germline V gene lookup returns CDR1 MNHNS and CDR2 SASEGT. CDR3 size: 18 residues. The V segment lost 1 base and the J segment 1 base; nucleotides outside the gene matches: 5. This CDR3 reads CASSEGTSGGVRTDTQYF. CDR3 bases: TGTGCCAGCAGTGAAGGGACTAGCGGGGGCGTCCGCACAGATACGCAGTATTTT.

This clonotype has just one count. One end of the junction fails to match germline, which may point to a read error. This chain connects TRBV7-2 to TRBJ1-1; 7 nucleotides align to TRBD1. This CDR3 region has 13 residues. Per germline, CDR1 SGHTA and CDR2 FQGNSA. The CDR3 DNA follows: TGTGCCGGCAGCTCCGGACAGGTCACTGAAGCTTTCTTT. Translation gives CAGSSGQVTEAFF. Using reference TRBV7-2 and TRBJ1-1 for the parts outside the CDR3, the full variable domain is GAGVSQSPSNKVTEKGKDVELRCDPISGHTALYWYRQSLGQGLEFLIYFQGNSAPDKSGLPSDRFSAERTGGSVSTLTIQRTQQEDSAVYLCAGSSGQVTEAFFGQGTRLTVV.

The chain carries TRBV7-6 and TRBJ2-2, with D possibly being TRBD1 or TRBD2 (5 bases each). V lost 6 bases, J lost 2 bases, and 13 bases lay in between. The CDR3 covers 15 residues. From germline, CDR1 is SGHVS and CDR2 FNYEAQ. This CDR3 reads CASSLRDRNTGELFF. As DNA, the CDR3 is TGTGCCAGCAGTTTACGGGACCGCAACACCGGGGAGCTGTTTTTT.

The chain employs TRBV20-1 and TRBJ2-1, with D maybe TRBD2 (6 bases). This CDR3 is 14 amino acids long. V lost 6 bases and J 5 bases, leaving 17 bases between the germline ends. CDR1 and CDR2 (germline): DFQATT, SNEGSKA (reference sequence). This CDR3 reads CSAEGLRLDNEQFF. The CDR3 DNA is TGCAGTGCGGAGGGGCTCCGACTGGACAATGAGCAGTTCTTC.

The V call is TRBV20-1, the J call TRBJ1-5; 9 bases line up with TRBD1. This CDR3 comprises 17 residues. Germline V gene lookup returns CDR1 DFQATT and CDR2 SNEGSKA (reference sequence). V lost 7 bases, J lost 2 bases, and 15 bases stayed unmatched. The CDR3 nucleotides are TGCAGTGTCCCTTACACTACAGGGGGCAGAGGCAATCAGCCCCAGCATTTT. Residues: CSVPYTTGGRGNQPQHF.

The CDR3 sequence is CASSQGTTGTEAFF. The CDR3 DNA reads TGTGCCAGCTCTCAGGGTACGACGGGGACTGAAGCTTTCTTT. The V and J genes are TRBV27 and TRBJ1-1, with D perhaps TRBD1 (5 bases). Trimming removed 8 bases at V and 5 bases at J, with 18 bases between. Germline lookup yields CDR1 MNHEY and CDR2 SMNVEV (reference sequence). This CDR3 has 14 amino acids.